This T cell receptor beta chain was identified during a study of T-cell reconstitution after alpha-beta-depleted transplantation in children. Study outcomes and limitations: About two months after transplant, alpha-beta T cells reportedly came from several hundred expanded graft clones. Counts and diversity of T cells one year after transplant came mostly from newly produced T cells. The study traced high day-60 TCRbeta diversity in some patients to surviving recipient T cells and thymic progenitors.

CDR1 is SGHVS, CDR2 FQNEAQ, per germline. The CDR3 spans 15 residues. This clonotype came up once. The target antigen is unknown. A much larger clone lies a single base off, so this may be a read error. For TCRbeta, the library was prepared with unique molecular identifiers. MiXCR, applied by TCRdb to the PCR reads, yields one record per CDR3 protein. The profile shows around 210,000 distinct CDR3 sequences, 6.6% of them singletons. The receptor's source is a boy aged 2-9 years with acute lymphoblastic leukemia, due to receive a stem cell transplant. V gene TRBV7-8 combines with J gene TRBJ1-5; no clear D. The sample was PBMCs, taken before TCRalphabeta/CD19-depleted stem cell transplant. This chain's CDR3 is CASSSSARLNQHQHF. In DNA, the CDR3 is TGTGCCAGCAGCTCCTCTGCCCGGCTGAATCAGCACCAGCATTTT.